One sample yielded the 32 T cell receptor beta chains listed below, sequenced in a study of cytomegalovirus exposure and HLA in healthy donors. Primers: 60 Vbeta forward and 13 Jbeta reverse. The assay was immunoSEQ multiplex PCR, and TCRdb's table has in-frame clones only and misses some. The data show approximately 190,000 clones, around four fifths seen once. The sample was PBMCs. The receptors shown here come from a man aged 35 to 55 in good health and CMV-seropositive.

J is TRBJ2-7 and V is TRBV30, with a weak D call TRBD1 (5 bases). This CDR3 is 14 amino acids long. Germline V gives CDR1 GTSNPN, CDR2 SVGIG (reference sequence). The V end was cut by 2 bases, the J end by 5 bases, with 16 bases between. CDR3 in amino acids: CAWSLTVSTNEQYF. The CDR3 DNA sequence: TGTGCCTGGAGTTTGACAGTTTCAACTAACGAGCAGTACTTC.

The rearrangement links TRBV4-2 to TRBJ1-6; no clear D. V lost 3 bases and J 5 bases, leaving 11 bases between the germline ends. CDR3 length equals 15 residues. Germline V gene data show CDR1 as LGHNA and CDR2 as YNFKEQ. CDR3 loop: CASSHRDTDNSPLHF. The CDR3 DNA follows: TGTGCCAGCAGCCATAGAGACACAGATAATTCACCCCTCCACTTT.

The chain recombines TRBV10-2 with TRBJ2-1, with D possibly being TRBD2 (6 bases). Germline CDR1 WSHSY, CDR2 SAAADI. The length of the CDR3 is 11 residues. Trimming pared 6 bases from V and 10 bases from J, leaving 10 bases between. CDR3 loop: CASRLAYEQFF. The CDR3 DNA reads TGCGCCAGCAGACTAGCATACGAGCAGTTCTTC.

V usage is TRBV18 and J usage is TRBJ2-2, with D uncertain. The CDR3 has 14 amino acids. Between the trimmed V and J ends, which lost 2 bases and 3 bases, there was a span of 7 bases. Germline V gene data show CDR1 as KGHSH and CDR2 as LQKENI. The CDR3 DNA is TGTGCCAGCTCACCAGCGCTTGACACCGGGGAGCTGTTTTTT. Translating it yields CASSPALDTGELFF.

This clone was seen just once. The V call is TRBV5-1, the J call TRBJ2-5, with 8 positions matching TRBD2. The CDR3 spans 15 residues. Trimming at V came to 2 bases and at J to 4 bases, leaving 7 bases not matched to a gene. Germline CDR1 is SGHRS and CDR2 is YFSETQ. The CDR3 reads CASSLGSGDGETQYF. The CDR3 DNA reads TGCGCCAGCAGCTTAGGTAGCGGGGATGGAGAGACCCAGTACTTC.

The chain uses TRBV4-3 and TRBJ2-7, with D possibly matching TRBD2 (5 bases). The CDR3 contains 17 residues. The germline V gene encodes CDR1 LGHNA and CDR2 YSLEER. Trimming pared 0 bases from V and 2 bases from J, leaving 17 bases between. CDR3 in DNA: TGCGCCAGCAGCCAAGAACCCGTCGGGAACCTCCCCTACGAGCAGTACTTC. Its protein is CASSQEPVGNLPYEQYF.

This chain links TRBV10-1 with TRBJ2-6; the match to TRBD1 covers 9 bases. The CDR3 length is 16 residues. J gave up 4 bases and V 6 bases, and 7 bases lay outside the gene matches. From germline, CDR1 is WNHNN and CDR2 SYGVQD (reference sequence). CDR3 in amino acids: CASSPGTGSGANVLTF. The CDR3 region has the DNA TGCGCCAGCAGCCCCGGGACAGGGTCCGGGGCCAACGTCCTGACTTTC.

The gene calls are TRBV5-1 and TRBJ1-1; D remains ambiguous. The CDR3 is 14 amino acids. Per the germline V gene, CDR1 is SGHRS and CDR2 is YFSETQ. V dropped 1 base and J dropped 0 bases, with 7 bases sitting between them. CDR3 amino acids: CASSLTVLNTEAFF. The DNA for the CDR3 is TGCGCCAGCAGCTTGACAGTCTTGAACACTGAAGCTTTCTTT.

The gene calls are TRBV5-1 and TRBJ2-1; 7 nucleotides match TRBD2. Germline CDR1 and CDR2: SGHRS and YFSETQ. V shed 2 bases, J shed 8 bases, and the junction held 10 bases outside the gene matches. CDR3 length equals 15 residues. As DNA, the CDR3 is TGCGCCAGCAGCTTCCCGGCGGGAGCTACGGATGAGCAGTTCTTC. Translating gives CASSFPAGATDEQFF. Variable domain in full (rest from reference TRBV5-1 and TRBJ2-1): KAGVTQTPRYLIKTRGQQVTLSCSPISGHRSVSWYQQTPGQGLQFLFEYFSETQRNKGNFPGRFSGRQFSNSRSEMNVSTLELGDSALYLCASSFPAGATDEQFFGPGTRLTVL.

This clone was counted once. The rearrangement links TRBV18 to TRBJ1-1; D may be TRBD1 (6 bases). Germline V lookup: CDR1 KGHSH, CDR2 LQKENI. There are 16 residues in the CDR3. V was pared by 6 bases and J by 2 bases, with 19 bases between. Here the CDR3 DNA reads TGTGCCAGCTCCGAGCGGGGGGCAGCGAGCAACACTGAAGCTTTCTTT. Encoded protein: CASSERGAASNTEAFF.

Notes on this clone: Within the sample, other DNA sequences also encode this same CDR3. The chain joins TRBV7-2 to TRBJ1-1, with a possible D match to TRBD1 (5 bases). The CDR3 is 13 amino acids. Per germline, CDR1 SGHTA and CDR2 FQGNSA. V lost 1 base and J lost 2, with 5 bases in between. The CDR3 bases are TGTGCCAGCAGCTTAGGGACAAACACTGAAGCTTTCTTT. Encoded protein: CASSLGTNTEAFF.

The chain has TRBV6-6 and TRBJ2-7; D may be TRBD2 (5 bases). Germline V gives CDR1 MNHNY, CDR2 SVGAGI (reference sequence). The CDR3 sequence is 14 residues long. V dropped 6 bases and J dropped 3 bases, with 15 bases sitting between them. The CDR3 nucleotides are TGTGCCAGCAGAACCTCAGGAGAGGGCTACGAGCAGTACTTC. This gives the protein CASRTSGEGYEQYF.

The table lists this clone with a count of one. The CDR3, as DNA: TGTGCCAGCCGCCGGGGGACAGCGCCGTACAATGAGCAGTTCTTC. This codes for CASRRGTAPYNEQFF. The chain uses TRBV6-6 and TRBJ2-1; D is perhaps TRBD1 (7 bases). The germline gives CDR1 MNHNY, CDR2 SVGAGI (reference sequence). The V and J ends lost 8 bases and 4 bases respectively, with 18 bases between them. This CDR3 comprises 15 residues.

This rearrangement joins TRBV6-1 to TRBJ1-1, with D uncertain. The CDR3 is 13 residues long. V lost 6 bases and J lost 7, with 15 bases in between. Germline V gene sequence: CDR1 MNHNS, CDR2 SASEGT. This CDR3 is CASSPDGSGEAFF. CDR3 nucleotide sequence: TGTGCCAGCAGCCCCGACGGGAGTGGTGAAGCTTTCTTT.

The chain employs TRBV30 and TRBJ2-3; 11 positions agree with TRBD2. V was pared by 1 base and J by 4 bases, with 7 bases of the junction left unmatched. The CDR3 contains 16 residues. The germline CDR1 and CDR2 sequences are GTSNPN and SVGIG (reference sequence). The DNA of the CDR3 is TGTGCCTGGAGTGCCGGCCGACTAGCGGGACCAGATACGCAGTATTTT. Amino acids: CAWSAGRLAGPDTQYF.

This clone showed up just a few times. In nucleotides, the CDR3 is TGTGCCAGCGGGTTATCGTCCCTCGGGGAGACCCAGTACTTC. Protein: CASGLSSLGETQYF. The chain is built from TRBV6-5 and TRBJ2-5; D is unclear. Germline V lookup: CDR1 MNHEY, CDR2 SVGAGI. This CDR3 is 14 amino acids long. Trimming stripped 8 bases from V and 5 bases from J, with 18 bases between.

V gene TRBV7-9 combines with J gene TRBJ1-2; a weak D match, TRBD1 (6 bases). The CDR3 is 15 residues long. CDR1 SEHNR and CDR2 FQNEAQ come from the germline V gene (reference sequence). Trimming removed 3 bases from V and 0 bases from J, with 11 bases in between. CDR3: CASSFPTGANYGYTF. DNA of the CDR3: TGTGCCAGCAGCTTCCCGACAGGAGCTAACTATGGCTACACCTTC. Complete variable domain (other parts from reference TRBV7-9 and TRBJ1-2): DTGVSQNPRHKITKRGQNVTFRCDPISEHNRLYWYRQTLGQGPEFLTYFQNEAQLEKSRLLSDRFSAERPKGSFSTLEIQRTEQGDSAMYLCASSFPTGANYGYTFGSGTRLTVV.

This sequence joins TRBV7-3 and TRBJ1-1; the D is unclear. V lost 2 bases and J lost 3, with 7 bases in between. Germline V gene lookup returns CDR1 SGHTA and CDR2 FQGTGA. This CDR3 comprises 13 residues. The CDR3 DNA reads as TGTGCCAGCAGCTTACTGAGGGACACTGAAGCTTTCTTT. Amino acids: CASSLLRDTEAFF. Together with reference TRBV7-3 and TRBJ1-1, the CDR3 gives the full variable domain: GAGVSQTPSNKVTEKGKYVELRCDPISGHTALYWYRQSLGQGPEFLIYFQGTGAADDSGLPNDRFFAVRPEGSVSTLKIQRTERGDSAVYLCASSLLRDTEAFFGQGTRLTVV.

J is TRBJ2-7 and V is TRBV7-2, with TRBD1 matching over 12 bases. The germline V gene encodes CDR1 SGHTA and CDR2 FQGNSA. V trimming: 5 bases; J trimming: 3 bases; junction bases outside the gene matches: 14. The length of the CDR3 is 18 residues. CDR3 residues: CASSPVGTGGITGYEQYF. The CDR3 DNA reads as TGTGCCAGCAGCCCCGTGGGGACAGGGGGCATTACTGGCTACGAGCAGTACTTC. Supplemented by reference TRBV7-2 and TRBJ2-7, the full variable domain reads GAGVSQSPSNKVTEKGKDVELRCDPISGHTALYWYRQSLGQGLEFLIYFQGNSAPDKSGLPSDRFSAERTGGSVSTLTIQRTQQEDSAVYLCASSPVGTGGITGYEQYFGPGTRLTVT.

The gene calls are TRBV7-8 and TRBJ1-2, with TRBD1 matching over 7 bases. The length of the CDR3 is 13 residues. Germline V gene sequence: CDR1 SGHVS, CDR2 FQNEAQ. Losses at the gene ends were 7 bases for V and 4 bases for J; bases not matched to a gene: 6. The CDR3 is CASTSTGVYGYTF. CDR3 DNA sequence: TGTGCCAGCACCTCCACAGGGGTCTATGGCTACACCTTC.

This chain's CDR3 is CASGRVGEAFF. As DNA, the CDR3 is TGTGCCAGCGGCAGGGTTGGTGAAGCTTTCTTT. The chain is built from TRBV2 and TRBJ1-1; possible D gene TRBD1, 5 bases. Per germline, CDR1 SNHLY and CDR2 FYNNEI. The length of the CDR3 is 11 residues. Deletions cut 8 bases from V and 7 bases from J, with 11 bases between.

The chain couples TRBV27 to TRBJ2-3, with TRBD2 identical over 12 bases. The CDR3 spans 16 residues. Germline V gene sequence: CDR1 MNHEY, CDR2 SMNVEV (reference sequence). The J segment lost 3 bases and the V segment lost 5 bases, leaving 6 bases of the junction unmatched. The DNA of the CDR3 is TGTGCCAGCAGTGTGACTAGCGGGGGAGGGACAGATACGCAGTATTTT. Translation gives CASSVTSGGGTDTQYF.

This rearrangement joins TRBV29-1 to TRBJ1-3, with D uncertain. V was shortened by 4 bases and J by 6 bases, with 16 bases between the two germline ends. This CDR3 has 14 residues. Germline V gene sequence: CDR1 SQVTM, CDR2 ANQGSEA. Written as DNA, the CDR3 is TGCAGCGTTGCCCCGACTATCGCCCCAAACACCATATATTTT. It yields the protein CSVAPTIAPNTIYF.

The rearrangement joins TRBV18 to TRBJ1-3, with a tentative D call TRBD1 (5 bases). Germline CDR1 reads KGHSH; CDR2 reads LQKENI. Trimming took 4 bases from V and 4 from J, leaving 8 bases between them. The CDR3 runs to 13 residues. CDR3 sequence reads: CASSLTDGNTIYF. As DNA, the CDR3 is TGTGCCAGCTCACTGACAGACGGAAACACCATATATTTT.

This clone occurred a few times. The genes are TRBV19 and TRBJ1-5; weak D call: TRBD1 (6 bases). The CDR3 sequence is 15 residues long. The V gene's germline CDR1 is LNHDA and CDR2 SQIVND (reference sequence). V lost 7 bases, J lost 2 bases, and 15 bases lay in between. Here the CDR3 DNA reads TGTGCCAGTACCCCGGACAGTTTTGGCAATCAGCCCCAGCATTTT. Its protein product is CASTPDSFGNQPQHF.

The V and J genes are TRBV4-3 and TRBJ2-1, with 9 bases identical to TRBD2. CDR1 is LGHNA, CDR2 YSLEER, per germline. The J segment lost 10 bases and the V segment lost 0 bases, leaving 10 bases of the junction unmatched. This CDR3 contains 16 residues. The CDR3 sequence: CASSQDPTSGGREQFF. The CDR3 region has the DNA TGCGCCAGCAGCCAAGATCCGACTAGCGGAGGCCGGGAGCAGTTCTTC.

The chain combines TRBV2 with TRBJ1-1, with D perhaps matching TRBD1 (6 bases). V was clipped by 5 bases and J by 8 bases, with 12 bases between them. The CDR3 contains 12 residues. CDR1 and CDR2 (germline): SNHLY, FYNNEI. The chain's CDR3 is CASSSADREAFF. The DNA for the CDR3 is TGTGCCAGCAGTTCTGCCGACAGGGAAGCTTTCTTT.

This sequence joins TRBV4-1 and TRBJ2-7, with 9 positions matching TRBD1. The germline V gene encodes CDR1 MGHRA and CDR2 YSYEKL. The CDR3 loop spans 19 amino acids. The junction had 17 bases not matched to a gene; V was cut back by 4 bases and J by 1 base. The CDR3 region is CASSRSKGGGQGASYEQYF. CDR3 nucleotides: TGCGCCAGCAGCCGCTCGAAAGGGGGGGGACAGGGAGCTTCCTACGAGCAGTACTTC.

This rearrangement joins TRBV6-5 to TRBJ2-1, with TRBD2 identical over 12 bases. CDR3 length: 15 amino acids. Germline CDR1 is MNHEY and CDR2 is SVGAGI. V shed 5 bases, J shed 5 bases, and the junction held 4 bases outside the gene matches. For the CDR3, the DNA is TGTGCCAGCAGTCCTCTAGCGGGAGGGCACAATGAGCAGTTCTTC. Its translation is CASSPLAGGHNEQFF.

A word on this clone: Its ends do not fully match the called genes, so a read error is possible. V usage is TRBV4-1 and J usage is TRBJ2-4; TRBD1 might be the D (6 bases). This CDR3 region has 15 residues. Germline CDR1 MGHRA, CDR2 YSYEKL. The CDR3 DNA reads TGCGCCAGCAGCCAAGTTGTGGGGGCCAAAAACAGTCAGTACTTC. Amino acid sequence: CASSQVVGAKNSQYF.

The chain carries TRBV27 and TRBJ2-2, with 7 bases identical to TRBD2. The J segment lost 1 base and the V segment lost 8 bases, leaving 1 base of the junction unmatched. CDR1 is MNHEY, CDR2 SMNVEV, per germline (reference sequence). CDR3 length: 13 residues. The CDR3 bases are TGTGCCAGCGCGGGAGTGAACACCGGGGAGCTGTTTTTT. Protein: CASAGVNTGELFF.

The chain is built from TRBV4-3 and TRBJ1-1, with 8 bases fitting TRBD1. CDR1 and CDR2 (germline): LGHNA, YSLEER. The CDR3 totals 15 residues. After removal of 3 bases from V and 5 bases from J, the junction contained 8 bases not matched to a gene. CDR3 sequence (DNA): TGCGCCAGCAGCCAGGACCCGACAGGGGATACTGAAGCTTTCTTT. Translating it yields CASSQDPTGDTEAFF.